These 20 T cell receptor beta chains share one sample of origin, sequenced in a study of OX40 agonist ivuxolimab in advanced cancers. Profiling relied on immunoSEQ multiplex PCR, and the TCRdb table lists in-frame clones only, not all of them. The sample contains approximately 18,000 clones, roughly 82% of which appear only once. The sample in question was CD4+ or CD8+ T cells sorted from blood, obtained in a trial of the OX40 agonist ivuxolimab. The receptor source for this set is an adult with an advanced solid tumor such as melanoma, head and neck, liver or kidney cancer.

The chain couples TRBV7-9 to TRBJ2-7; 8 nucleotides align to TRBD1. Trimming at V came to 6 bases and at J to 5 bases, leaving 6 bases not matched to a gene. This CDR3 comprises 13 residues. Germline CDR1 reads SEHNR; CDR2 reads FQNEAQ (reference sequence). CDR3: CASRVNRGDEQYF. The CDR3 nucleotides are TGTGCCAGCAGGGTAAACAGGGGGGACGAGCAGTACTTC.

The chain combines TRBV14 with TRBJ2-1; 8 bases are shared with TRBD2. Looked up from germline, CDR1 is SGHDN and CDR2 is FVKESK. There are 14 residues in the CDR3. Germline trimming cut 2 bases from V and 10 bases from J; bases unmatched to any gene: 7. CDR3 sequence: CASSQRTSQSEQFF. The CDR3 DNA reads TGTGCCAGCAGCCAAAGGACTAGCCAGAGCGAGCAGTTCTTC.

The chain uses TRBV7-9 and TRBJ2-2; the D gene is possibly TRBD2 (6 bases). The V gene lost 5 bases and the J gene lost 0 bases, with 13 bases spanning the gap. The CDR3 is 16 residues long. Looked up from germline, CDR1 is SEHNR and CDR2 is FQNEAQ (reference sequence). CDR3 DNA: TGTGCCAGCAGCGCCAGGGAGCGGGCGAACACCGGGGAGCTGTTTTTT. It specifies CASSARERANTGELFF.

The chain uses TRBV6-5 and TRBJ2-5; D is possibly TRBD1 (6 bases). Per the germline V gene, CDR1 is MNHEY and CDR2 is SVGAGI. V gave up 0 bases and J gave up 2 bases, with 7 bases separating them. This CDR3 is 14 amino acids long. The CDR3 coding sequence is TGTGCCAGCAGTTACTCAACAGGGCAAGAGACCCAGTACTTC. This encodes CASSYSTGQETQYF.

The chain carries TRBV6-6 and TRBJ2-1, with D possibly being TRBD2 (6 bases). Germline V lookup: CDR1 MNHNY, CDR2 SVGAGI (reference sequence). V lost 11 bases to trimming and J lost 7 bases, with 18 bases between them. This CDR3 is built from 13 residues. The CDR3 region is CAGSAGRWNEQFF. The CDR3 DNA reads TGTGCCGGGAGTGCGGGAAGATGGAATGAGCAGTTCTTC.

J is TRBJ2-1 and V is TRBV18, with D maybe TRBD2 (5 bases). This CDR3 has 16 residues. The V and J ends lost 0 bases and 0 bases respectively, with 9 bases between them. CDR1 KGHSH and CDR2 LQKENI come from the germline V gene. DNA of the CDR3: TGTGCCAGCTCACCACCGAACAGCGGCTCCTACAATGAGCAGTTCTTC. Translated, it gives CASSPPNSGSYNEQFF.

The genes are TRBV5-4 and TRBJ2-3; D is ambiguous. Germline V CDR1 and CDR2: SGHNT, YYREEE (reference sequence). V gave up 0 bases and J gave up 6 bases, with 8 bases separating them. The CDR3 runs 13 residues. In DNA, the CDR3 is TGTGCCAGCAGCTTGGAAGAGGAGGATACGCAGTATTTT. As protein: CASSLEEEDTQYF.

The chain has TRBV27 and TRBJ1-5; D call uncertain. The CDR3 totals 14 residues. The germline V gene has CDR1 MNHEY and CDR2 SMNVEV (reference sequence). Deletions cut 3 bases from V and 4 bases from J, with 10 bases between. The CDR3: CASSLVGGNQPQHF. The CDR3 DNA is TGTGCCAGCAGTTTGGTTGGAGGGAATCAGCCCCAGCATTTT.

The V call is TRBV27, the J call TRBJ1-3; 9 bases agree with TRBD1. The V and J ends lost 6 bases and 4 bases, in that order; junction bases with no gene match: 10. The CDR3 has 16 residues. Germline V gene data show CDR1 as MNHEY and CDR2 as SMNVEV (reference sequence). CDR3 sequence reads: CASSADGTGRGNTIYF. The CDR3 nucleotides read TGTGCCAGCAGCGCCGATGGGACAGGGAGAGGAAACACCATATATTTT.

This rearrangement joins TRBV7-2 to TRBJ2-5; TRBD2 is a possible D gene (5 bases). The CDR3 length is 15 residues. Germline CDR1 reads SGHTA; CDR2 reads FQGNSA. Trimming cost V 1 base and J 7 bases, with 16 bases left between them. CDR3 amino acids: CASSLGRIRGGTQYF. The CDR3, as DNA: TGTGCCAGCAGCTTAGGTCGGATCCGGGGTGGGACCCAGTACTTC.

The chain links TRBV9 to TRBJ2-5; 7 nucleotides line up with TRBD2. The CDR3 spans 16 residues. The ends lost 0 bases at V and 5 bases at J; junction bases unmatched: 10. Germline CDR1 is SGDLS and CDR2 is YYNGEE. CDR3 in DNA: TGTGCCAGCAGCGTAGCCCCTAGCGGAGGCGCGGAGACCCAGTACTTC. Translation gives CASSVAPSGGAETQYF. Combining the CDR3 with reference TRBV9 and TRBJ2-5 gives the whole variable domain DSGVTQTPKHLITATGQRVTLRCSPRSGDLSVYWYQQSLDQGLQFLIQYYNGEERAKGNILERFSAQQFPDLHSELNLSSLELGDSALYFCASSVAPSGGAETQYFGPGTRLLVL.

The rearrangement joins TRBV28 to TRBJ1-5; D uncertain. Germline values: CDR1 MDHEN, CDR2 SYDVKM. The CDR3 is 14 amino acids. Deletions cut 8 bases from V and 2 bases from J, with 13 bases between. The CDR3 nucleotides read TGTGCCAGCCGCTCGGTAAACGGCAATCAGCCCCAGCATTTT. This gives the protein CASRSVNGNQPQHF.

This chain joins TRBV6-5 and TRBJ2-7; D not resolved. Germline CDR1 and CDR2: MNHEY and SVGAGI. This CDR3 has 15 residues. The V end was cut by 0 bases, the J end by 3 bases, with 12 bases between. CDR3 residues: CASSYSWAASYEQYF. The CDR3 DNA is TGTGCCAGCAGTTACTCGTGGGCGGCTAGCTACGAGCAGTACTTC.

This clone was recorded a few times. The chain couples TRBV28 to TRBJ2-7; TRBD1 agrees at 7 bases. This CDR3 comprises 14 residues. Per the germline V gene, CDR1 is MDHEN and CDR2 is SYDVKM. With V trimmed by 6 bases and J by 2 bases, 7 bases remained unmatched. The CDR3 region has the DNA TGTGCCAGCAGGTCACCGGGACAGACCTACGAGCAGTACTTC. It specifies CASRSPGQTYEQYF.

This clone was picked up a small number of times. V is TRBV2 and J is TRBJ2-7, with D hard to call. Trimming took 6 bases from V and 1 from J, leaving 10 bases between them. This CDR3 spans 13 amino acids. The germline gives CDR1 SNHLY, CDR2 FYNNEI. In DNA form, the CDR3 reads TGTGCCAGCAGGTACACATTTTCCTACGAGCAGTACTTC. It codes for CASRYTFSYEQYF. Filled out from reference TRBV2 and TRBJ2-7, the complete variable domain reads EPEVTQTPSHQVTQMGQEVILRCVPISNHLYFYWYRQILGQKVEFLVSFYNNEISEKSEIFDDQFSVERPDGSNFTLKIRSTKLEDSAMYFCASRYTFSYEQYFGPGTRLTVT.

This clone was recorded a few times. The chain carries TRBV6-5 and TRBJ2-1; TRBD2 agrees at 12 bases. Germline V gene sequence: CDR1 MNHEY, CDR2 SVGAGI. J gave up 7 bases and V 8 bases, and 3 bases lay outside the gene matches. The length of the CDR3 is 13 residues. CDR3: CASGLAGNNEQFF. The CDR3 region has the DNA TGTGCCAGCGGACTAGCGGGAAATAATGAGCAGTTCTTC.

V usage is TRBV7-8 and J usage is TRBJ2-1; 11 bases map to TRBD2. This CDR3 spans 16 amino acids. Germline assignment: CDR1 SGHVS and CDR2 FQNEAQ. Germline trimming cut 5 bases from V and 7 bases from J; bases unmatched to any gene: 10. CDR3 coding DNA: TGTGCCAGCAGCCCAATGACTAGCGGGATATATAATGAGCAGTTCTTC. Its protein product is CASSPMTSGIYNEQFF.

The chain combines TRBV7-3 with TRBJ2-2; D may match TRBD1 or TRBD2 (5 bases each). V was shortened by 5 bases and J by 2 bases, with 9 bases between the two germline ends. CDR3 length: 14 amino acids. Germline CDR1 reads SGHTA; CDR2 reads FQGTGA. CDR3 region: CASSPGLNTGELFF. As DNA, the CDR3 is TGTGCCAGCAGCCCGGGGCTTAACACCGGGGAGCTGTTTTTT.

The rearrangement uses TRBV7-2 and TRBJ2-4, with D possibly called TRBD1 or TRBD2 (5 bases each). V shed 1 base and J shed 8 bases, with 12 bases lying between them. CDR1 SGHTA and CDR2 FQGNSA come from the germline V gene. The CDR3 is made up of 14 amino acids. CDR3 region: CASSLEGMGDIQYF. The CDR3 DNA reads TGTGCCAGCAGCTTAGAGGGTATGGGGGACATTCAGTACTTC.

This clone was seen only once. The V and J genes are TRBV5-1 and TRBJ2-3; 7 nucleotides align to TRBD2. In germline, CDR1 is SGHRS, CDR2 YFSETQ. J was trimmed by 4 bases and V by 4 bases; bases with no gene match: 6. The CDR3 contains 14 residues. The CDR3 loop reads CASSPGLVADTQYF. The CDR3 DNA reads as TGCGCCAGCAGCCCCGGACTAGTGGCAGATACGCAGTATTTT.